What follows are 20 T cell receptor beta chains derived from one specimen sequenced in a study of T cell responses to AZD1222 COVID-19 vaccine. Some clones are missing from TCRdb's copy, which holds only in-frame ones; the method was immunoSEQ multiplex PCR. The sample carries 150,000 to 200,000 clones, about 92% recorded once. The sequences come from peripheral blood, collected 28 days after the second AZD1222 dose. These receptors were obtained from an adult who received the AZD1222 COVID-19 vaccine.

V usage is TRBV19 and J usage is TRBJ1-1; 9 positions match TRBD1. Germline V gives CDR1 LNHDA, CDR2 SQIVND (reference sequence). The CDR3 sequence is 17 residues long. V trimming: 3 bases; J trimming: 0 bases; junction bases outside the gene matches: 8. In DNA form, the CDR3 reads TGTGCCAGTAGTATCCCGCTGGGACAGGGCCTGAACACTGAAGCTTTCTTT. Amino acids: CASSIPLGQGLNTEAFF.

The chain links TRBV20-1 to TRBJ1-1; D ambiguous. CDR3 length: 11 residues. Per germline, CDR1 DFQATT and CDR2 SNEGSKA (reference sequence). Trimming cost V 6 bases and J 1 base, with 6 bases left between them. CDR3 residues: CSARWNTEAFF. In nucleotides, the CDR3 is TGCAGTGCCAGGTGGAACACTGAAGCTTTCTTT.

V is TRBV5-6 and J is TRBJ2-3; D unresolved. This CDR3 contains 13 residues. Germline V gives CDR1 SGHDT, CDR2 YYEEEE. Trimming left V 4 bases short and J 2 bases short, with 8 bases between. The CDR3 spells CASSPLHTDTQYF. CDR3 bases: TGTGCCAGCAGCCCCCTCCACACAGATACGCAGTATTTT.

The chain uses TRBV30 and TRBJ1-1, with 9 positions matching TRBD1. V dropped 2 bases and J dropped 5; count of bases not matched to a gene: 3. The CDR3 totals 13 residues. The germline V gene has CDR1 GTSNPN and CDR2 SVGIG (reference sequence). The CDR3: CAWSRQGVTEAFF. CDR3 nucleotide sequence: TGTGCCTGGAGTCGACAGGGGGTGACTGAAGCTTTCTTT.

V gene TRBV5-1 combines with J gene TRBJ1-6, with D tentatively TRBD1 (5 bases). The germline V and J ends were trimmed by 3 bases and 10 bases, with 17 bases remaining between them. The CDR3 is made up of 15 amino acids. CDR1 and CDR2 (germline): SGHRS, YFSETQ. CDR3 residues: CASSSLQGGESPLHF. CDR3 bases: TGCGCCAGCAGCTCCCTCCAGGGAGGGGAATCACCCCTCCACTTT.

The chain employs TRBV7-3 and TRBJ2-3; 13 bases map to TRBD2. Germline lookup yields CDR1 SGHTA and CDR2 FQGTGA. After removal of 5 bases from V and 0 bases from J, the junction contained 11 bases not matched to a gene. The CDR3 contains 19 residues. CDR3: CASSLTSGLAGSSTDTQYF. The CDR3 region has the DNA TGTGCCAGCAGCCTCACATCGGGACTAGCGGGGTCTAGCACAGATACGCAGTATTTT.

The J gene is TRBJ1-2, the V gene TRBV12-5; D gene unclear. The length of the CDR3 is 14 residues. CDR1 is LGHNT and CDR2 is FRNRAP in the germline V gene. V was cut by 0 bases and J by 0 bases, with 5 bases left in between. The CDR3 here is CASGLVTSNYGYTF. Here the CDR3 DNA reads TGTGCTAGTGGTTTGGTTACCTCTAACTATGGCTACACCTTC.

The rearrangement joins TRBV4-3 to TRBJ2-2; 7 bases match TRBD1. The length of the CDR3 is 19 residues. J was trimmed by 5 bases and V by 0 bases; bases with no gene match: 15. Germline CDR1 is LGHNA and CDR2 is YSLEER. CDR3 DNA: TGCGCCAGCAGCCAAGATGGGCCGAGACAGGGAAAGATGACCGGGGAGCTGTTTTTT. Residues: CASSQDGPRQGKMTGELFF.

The CDR3 protein is CASSARGSYQETQYF. The CDR3, as DNA: TGTGCCTCCTCAGCCCGGGGGTCGTACCAAGAGACCCAGTACTTC. The chain uses TRBV6-5 and TRBJ2-5; tentatively, D is TRBD2 (6 bases). The CDR3 is 15 amino acids. The germline CDR1 and CDR2 sequences are MNHEY and SVGAGI. The V end was cut by 11 bases, the J end by 0 bases, with 19 bases between.

The chain combines TRBV19 with TRBJ1-1; no definite D call. Per the germline V gene, CDR1 is LNHDA and CDR2 is SQIVND (reference sequence). CDR3 size: 13 residues. Trimming took off 5 bases at V and 4 bases at J, with 11 bases between the two ends. The CDR3 spells CASSSQTGTEAFF. The DNA for the CDR3 is TGTGCCAGTAGTTCCCAAACGGGCACTGAAGCTTTCTTT.

Of note for this clone: This same CDR3 is encoded by further DNA sequences in the sample. The rearrangement joins TRBV12-3 or TRBV12-4 to TRBJ1-1; D gene uncertain. CDR3 size: 13 residues. The V and J ends lost 2 bases and 1 base respectively, with 5 bases between them. This CDR3 reads CASSLRSNTEAFF. Here the CDR3 DNA reads TGTGCCAGCAGTTTACGGTCGAACACTGAAGCTTTCTTT.

This clone was seen just once. The genes are TRBV7-3 and TRBJ2-1, with D tentatively TRBD1 (5 bases). In germline, CDR1 is SGHTA, CDR2 FQGTGA. V gave up 3 bases and J gave up 6 bases, with 12 bases separating them. The CDR3 length is 14 residues. The CDR3 coding sequence is TGTGCCAGCAGCTTCCAGGGCCAGCTCAATGAGCAGTTCTTC. It yields the protein CASSFQGQLNEQFF.

The V and J genes are TRBV7-2 and TRBJ1-2; D is possibly TRBD1 (5 bases). Germline-derived CDR1 and CDR2 are SGHTA and FQGNSA. The CDR3 runs 13 residues. V was cut by 4 bases and J by 0 bases, with 6 bases left in between. The CDR3 spells CASSSDTNYGYTF. The CDR3 coding sequence is TGTGCCAGCAGCTCGGACACTAACTATGGCTACACCTTC.

V and J are TRBV28 and TRBJ2-3; 7 bases agree with TRBD2. Looked up from germline, CDR1 is MDHEN and CDR2 is SYDVKM. Unmatched junction bases numbered 12, after V lost 5 bases and J lost 1 base. The CDR3 contains 17 residues. The CDR3 bases are TGTGCCAGCAGTCCTCCCAGACTAGCCACCCGCACAGATACGCAGTATTTT. Protein product: CASSPPRLATRTDTQYF.

This chain links TRBV10-3 with TRBJ1-1; D remains ambiguous. There are 14 residues in the CDR3. Deletions cut 4 bases from V and 3 bases from J, with 12 bases between. Germline V gives CDR1 ENHRY, CDR2 SYGVKD. The CDR3 region is CAISGIRRDTEAFF. The CDR3 bases are TGTGCCATCAGTGGGATCCGACGGGACACTGAAGCTTTCTTT.

The rearrangement joins TRBV24-1 to TRBJ2-1; no reliable D call. Trimming pared 5 bases from V and 7 bases from J, leaving 8 bases between. CDR1 is KGHDR, CDR2 SFDVKD, per germline. The CDR3 totals 12 residues. The CDR3 sequence: CATSALGNEQFF. The CDR3 DNA sequence: TGTGCCACCAGTGCCCTGGGGAATGAGCAGTTCTTC.

This clone was seen only once. The genes are TRBV11-2 and TRBJ2-7, with 8 bases that match TRBD2. The germline gives CDR1 SGHAT, CDR2 FQNNGV. The CDR3 has 14 amino acids. V shed 5 bases and J 3 bases; nucleotides not matched to a gene: 6. The CDR3 here is CASSRPGGGYEQYF. CDR3 sequence (DNA): TGTGCCAGCAGCCGTCCGGGAGGGGGCTACGAGCAGTACTTC.

The rearrangement joins TRBV6-5 to TRBJ2-2, with D tentatively TRBD1 (6 bases). V was trimmed by 7 bases and J by 7 bases, leaving 16 bases between them. Germline CDR1 MNHEY, CDR2 SVGAGI. This CDR3 spans 14 amino acids. CDR3 DNA: TGTGCCAGCAAACCGGGACACCCGGGCGGGGAGCTGTTTTTT. This gives the protein CASKPGHPGGELFF.

V and J are TRBV5-6 and TRBJ1-5; 8 bases are shared with TRBD1. Unmatched junction bases numbered 3, after V lost 0 bases and J lost 4 bases. There are 15 residues in the CDR3. CDR1 is SGHDT and CDR2 is YYEEEE in the germline V gene. CDR3 residues: CASSLAGQGNQPQHF. The CDR3 bases are TGTGCCAGCAGCTTGGCCGGACAGGGTAATCAGCCCCAGCATTTT.

V usage is TRBV7-2 and J usage is TRBJ1-2; D remains ambiguous. Between the trimmed V and J ends, which lost 5 bases and 8 bases, there was a span of 18 bases. The CDR3 consists of 14 residues. The V gene's germline CDR1 is SGHTA and CDR2 FQGNSA. The CDR3 DNA reads as TGTGCCAGCAGCCGTCTTGCCACGGCGGAGGGCTACACCTTC. It yields the protein CASSRLATAEGYTF.